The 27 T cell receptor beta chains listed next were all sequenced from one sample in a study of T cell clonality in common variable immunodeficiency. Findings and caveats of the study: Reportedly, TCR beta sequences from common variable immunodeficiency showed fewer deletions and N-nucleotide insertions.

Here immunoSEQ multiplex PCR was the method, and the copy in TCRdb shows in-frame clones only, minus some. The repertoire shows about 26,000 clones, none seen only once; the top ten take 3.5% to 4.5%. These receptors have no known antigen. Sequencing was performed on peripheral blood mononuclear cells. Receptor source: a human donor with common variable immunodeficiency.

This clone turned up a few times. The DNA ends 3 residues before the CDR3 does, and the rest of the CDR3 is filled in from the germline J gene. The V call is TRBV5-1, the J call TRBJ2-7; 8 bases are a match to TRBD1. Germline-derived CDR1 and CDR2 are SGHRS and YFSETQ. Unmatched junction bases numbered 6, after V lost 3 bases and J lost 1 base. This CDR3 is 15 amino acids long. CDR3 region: CASSSRDRQSYEQYF. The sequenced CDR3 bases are TGCGCCAGCAGCTCCCGGGACAGGCAATCCTACGAG.

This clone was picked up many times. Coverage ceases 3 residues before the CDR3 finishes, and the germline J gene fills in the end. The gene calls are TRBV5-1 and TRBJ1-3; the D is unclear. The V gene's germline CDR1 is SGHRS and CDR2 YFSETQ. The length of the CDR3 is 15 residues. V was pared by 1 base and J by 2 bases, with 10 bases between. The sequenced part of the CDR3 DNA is TGCGCCAGCAGCTTGACAGCCCAGGCTGGAAACACC. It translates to CASSLTAQAGNT. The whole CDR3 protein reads CASSLTAQAGNTIYF.

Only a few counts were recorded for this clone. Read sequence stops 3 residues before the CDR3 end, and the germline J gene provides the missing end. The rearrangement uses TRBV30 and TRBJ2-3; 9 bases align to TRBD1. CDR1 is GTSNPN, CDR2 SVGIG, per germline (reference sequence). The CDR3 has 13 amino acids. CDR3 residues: CAWSVGGQGAQYF. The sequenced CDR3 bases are TGTGCCTGGAGTGTAGGGGGACAGGGTGCG.

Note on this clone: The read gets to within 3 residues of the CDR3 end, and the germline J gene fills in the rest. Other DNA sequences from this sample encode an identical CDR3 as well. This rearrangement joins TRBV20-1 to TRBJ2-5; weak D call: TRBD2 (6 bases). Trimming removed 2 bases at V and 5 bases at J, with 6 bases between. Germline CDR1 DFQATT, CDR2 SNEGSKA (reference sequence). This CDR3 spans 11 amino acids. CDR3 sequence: CSARTSETQYF. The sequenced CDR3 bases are TGCAGTGCTAGAACTAGCGAGACC.

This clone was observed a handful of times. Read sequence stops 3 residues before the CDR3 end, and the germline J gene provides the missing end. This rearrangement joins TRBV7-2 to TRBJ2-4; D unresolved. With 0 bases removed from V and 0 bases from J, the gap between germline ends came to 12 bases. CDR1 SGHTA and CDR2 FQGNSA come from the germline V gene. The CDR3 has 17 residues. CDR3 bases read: TGTGCCAGCAGCTTAGCTAGCCCAATGCTAGCCAAAAACATT. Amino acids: CASSLASPMLAKNI. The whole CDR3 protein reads CASSLASPMLAKNIQYF.

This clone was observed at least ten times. CDR3 residues: CASSFQGARTDTQYF. The sequenced CDR3 bases are TGTGCCAGTAGTTTTCAGGGGGCTCGCACAGATACG. The gene calls are TRBV19 and TRBJ2-3; 8 bases fit TRBD1. The read gets to within 3 residues of the CDR3 end, and the germline J gene fills in the rest. The CDR3 is made up of 15 amino acids. Germline loops: CDR1 LNHDA, CDR2 SQIVND (reference sequence). V shed 5 bases, J shed 1 base, and the junction held 5 bases outside the gene matches.

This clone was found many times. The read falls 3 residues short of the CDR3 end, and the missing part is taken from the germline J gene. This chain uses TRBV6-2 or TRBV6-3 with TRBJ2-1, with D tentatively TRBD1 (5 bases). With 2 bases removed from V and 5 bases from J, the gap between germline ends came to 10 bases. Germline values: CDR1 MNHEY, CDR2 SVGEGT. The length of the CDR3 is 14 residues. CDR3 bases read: TGTGCCAGCAGTTACAACTCCAGGGACAATGAG. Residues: CASSYNSRDNE. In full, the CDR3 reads CASSYNSRDNEQFF.

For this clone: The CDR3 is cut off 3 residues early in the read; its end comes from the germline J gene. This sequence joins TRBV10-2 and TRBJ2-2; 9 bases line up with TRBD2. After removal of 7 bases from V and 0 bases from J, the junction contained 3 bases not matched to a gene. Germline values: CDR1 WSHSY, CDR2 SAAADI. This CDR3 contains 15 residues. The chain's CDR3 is CASMSSGTNTGELFF. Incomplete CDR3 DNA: TGCGCCAGCATGTCTAGCGGGACGAACACCGGGGAG.

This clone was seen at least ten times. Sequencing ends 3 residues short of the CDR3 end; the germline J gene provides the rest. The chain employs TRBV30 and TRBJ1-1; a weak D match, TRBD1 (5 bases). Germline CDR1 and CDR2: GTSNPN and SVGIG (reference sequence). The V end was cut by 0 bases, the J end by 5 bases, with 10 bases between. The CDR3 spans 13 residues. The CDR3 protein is CAWSVQGNTEAFF. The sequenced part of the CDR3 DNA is TGTGCCTGGAGTGTGCAGGGTAATACTGAA. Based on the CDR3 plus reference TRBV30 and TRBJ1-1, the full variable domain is SQTIHQWPATLVQPVGSPLSLECTVEGTSNPNLYWYRQAAGRGLQLLFYSVGIGQISSEVPQNLSASRPQDRQFILSSKKLLLSDSGFYLCAWSVQGNTEAFFGQGTRLTVV.

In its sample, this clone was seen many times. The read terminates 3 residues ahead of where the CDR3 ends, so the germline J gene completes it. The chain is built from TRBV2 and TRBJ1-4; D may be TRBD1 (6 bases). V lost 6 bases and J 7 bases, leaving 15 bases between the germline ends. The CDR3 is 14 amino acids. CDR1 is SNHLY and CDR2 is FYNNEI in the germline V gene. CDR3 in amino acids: CASRRTDLGEKLFF. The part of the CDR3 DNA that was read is TGTGCCAGCAGAAGGACAGACTTGGGTGAAAAA.

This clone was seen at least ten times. The CDR3 sequence: CSVAGTSGSFSYEQYF. CDR3 DNA (partial): TGCAGCGTTGCGGGGACTAGCGGGAGTTTCTCCTACGAG. This chain joins TRBV29-1 and TRBJ2-7; TRBD2 agrees at 14 bases. The read ends 3 residues shy of where the CDR3 ends; the end is completed using the germline J gene. The CDR3 has 16 residues. The germline V gene has CDR1 SQVTM and CDR2 ANQGSEA. Unmatched junction bases numbered 5, after V lost 4 bases and J lost 0 bases.

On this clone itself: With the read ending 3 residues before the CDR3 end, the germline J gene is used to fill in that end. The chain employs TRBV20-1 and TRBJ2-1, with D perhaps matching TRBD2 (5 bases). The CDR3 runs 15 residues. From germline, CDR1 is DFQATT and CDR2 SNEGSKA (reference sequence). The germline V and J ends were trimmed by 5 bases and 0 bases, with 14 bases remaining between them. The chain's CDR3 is CSADGLDLSYNEQFF. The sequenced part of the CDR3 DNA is TGCAGTGCTGACGGACTCGACCTCTCCTACAATGAG.

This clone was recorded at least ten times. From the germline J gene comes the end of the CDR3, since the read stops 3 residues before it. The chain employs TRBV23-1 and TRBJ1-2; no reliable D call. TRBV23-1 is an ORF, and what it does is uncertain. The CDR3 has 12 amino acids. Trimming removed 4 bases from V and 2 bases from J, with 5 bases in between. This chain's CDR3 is CASSLRNYGYTF. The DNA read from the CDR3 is TGCGCCAGCAGTCTCCGGAACTATGGC.

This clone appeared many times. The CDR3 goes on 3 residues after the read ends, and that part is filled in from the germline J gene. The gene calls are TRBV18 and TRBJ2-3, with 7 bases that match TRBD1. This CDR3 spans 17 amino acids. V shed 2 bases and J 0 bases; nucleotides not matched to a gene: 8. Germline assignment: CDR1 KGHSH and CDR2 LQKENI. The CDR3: CASSPNRGVPSTDTQYF. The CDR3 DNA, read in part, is TGTGCCAGCTCACCAAACAGGGGAGTACCTAGCACAGATACG.

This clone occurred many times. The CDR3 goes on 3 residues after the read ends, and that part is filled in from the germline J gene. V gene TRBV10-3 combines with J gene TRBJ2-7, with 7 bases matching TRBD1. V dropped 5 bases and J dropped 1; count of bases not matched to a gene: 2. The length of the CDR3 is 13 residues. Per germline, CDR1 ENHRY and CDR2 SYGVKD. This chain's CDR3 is CAISPGQSYEQYF. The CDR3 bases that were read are TGTGCCATCAGTCCGGGACAGTCCTACGAG.

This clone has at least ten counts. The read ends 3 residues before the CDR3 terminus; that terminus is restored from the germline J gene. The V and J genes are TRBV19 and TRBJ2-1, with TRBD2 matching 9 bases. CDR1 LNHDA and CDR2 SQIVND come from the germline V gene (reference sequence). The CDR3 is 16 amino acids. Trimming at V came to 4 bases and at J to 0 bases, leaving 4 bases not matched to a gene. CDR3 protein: CASSRLAESSYNEQFF. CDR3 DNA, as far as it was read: TGTGCCAGTAGTAGACTAGCGGAAAGCTCCTACAATGAG.

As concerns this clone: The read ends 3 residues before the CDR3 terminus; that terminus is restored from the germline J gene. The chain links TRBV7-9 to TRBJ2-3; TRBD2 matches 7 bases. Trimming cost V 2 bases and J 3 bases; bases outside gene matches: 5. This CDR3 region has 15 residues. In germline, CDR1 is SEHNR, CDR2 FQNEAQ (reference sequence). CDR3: CASSLRNSGTDTQYF. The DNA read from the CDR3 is TGTGCCAGCAGCTTAAGAAATAGCGGGACAGATACG. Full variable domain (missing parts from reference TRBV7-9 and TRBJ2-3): DTGVSQNPRHKITKRGQNVTFRCDPISEHNRLYWYRQTLGQGPEFLTYFQNEAQLEKSRLLSDRFSAERPKGSFSTLEIQRTEQGDSAMYLCASSLRNSGTDTQYFGPGTRLTVL.

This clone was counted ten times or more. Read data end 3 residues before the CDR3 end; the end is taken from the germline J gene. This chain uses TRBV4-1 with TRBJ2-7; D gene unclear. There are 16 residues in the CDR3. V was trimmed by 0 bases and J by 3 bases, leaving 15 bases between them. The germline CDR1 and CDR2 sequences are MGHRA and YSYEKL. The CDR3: CASSQDPSVVGYEQYF. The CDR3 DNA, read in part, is TGCGCCAGCAGCCAAGATCCGAGCGTCGTGGGCTACGAG.

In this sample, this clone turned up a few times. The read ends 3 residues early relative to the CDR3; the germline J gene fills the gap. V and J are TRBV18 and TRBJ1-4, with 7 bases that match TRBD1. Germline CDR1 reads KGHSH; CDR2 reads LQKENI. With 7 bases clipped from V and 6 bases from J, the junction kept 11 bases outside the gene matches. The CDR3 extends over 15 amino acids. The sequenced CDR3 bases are TGTGCCAGCTTACCCGACAGGGTCTCGCATGAAAAA. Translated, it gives CASLPDRVSHEK. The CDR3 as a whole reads CASLPDRVSHEKLFF.

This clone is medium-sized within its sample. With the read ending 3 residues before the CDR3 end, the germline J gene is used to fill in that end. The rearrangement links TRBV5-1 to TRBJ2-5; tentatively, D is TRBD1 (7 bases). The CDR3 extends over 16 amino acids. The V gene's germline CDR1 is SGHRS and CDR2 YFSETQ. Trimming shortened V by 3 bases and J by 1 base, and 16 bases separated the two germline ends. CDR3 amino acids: CASSSAGGTIQETQYF. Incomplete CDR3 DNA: TGCGCCAGCAGCTCGGCAGGGGGGACGATCCAAGAGACC.

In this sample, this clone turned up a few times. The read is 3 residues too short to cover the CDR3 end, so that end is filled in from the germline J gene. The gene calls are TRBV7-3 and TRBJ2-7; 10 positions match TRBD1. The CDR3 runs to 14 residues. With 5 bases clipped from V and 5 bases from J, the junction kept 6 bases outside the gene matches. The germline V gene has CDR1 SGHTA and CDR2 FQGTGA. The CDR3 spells CASSPSGTGDEQYF. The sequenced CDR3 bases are TGTGCCAGCAGCCCCAGCGGGACAGGGGACGAG.

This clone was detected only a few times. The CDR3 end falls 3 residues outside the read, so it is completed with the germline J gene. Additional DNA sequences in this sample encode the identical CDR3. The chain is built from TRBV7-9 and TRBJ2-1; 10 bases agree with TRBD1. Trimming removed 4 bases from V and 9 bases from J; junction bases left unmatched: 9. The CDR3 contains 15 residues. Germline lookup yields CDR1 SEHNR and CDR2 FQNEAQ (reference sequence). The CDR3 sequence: CASSSGQGGSSEQFF. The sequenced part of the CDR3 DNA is TGTGCCAGCAGCTCCGGACAGGGGGGGTCGAGTGAG.

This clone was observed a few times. CDR3 DNA (partial): TGTGCCAGCAAGCAGGAGTCTACTAACTATGGC. Its translation: CASKQESTNYG. The entire CDR3 is CASKQESTNYGYTF. The gene calls are TRBV2 and TRBJ1-2; D not certain. The CDR3 extends 3 residues past the end of the read, so its final part is completed from the germline J gene. Germline V CDR1 and CDR2: SNHLY, FYNNEI. Deletions cut 7 bases from V and 0 bases from J, with 12 bases between. This CDR3 spans 14 amino acids.

The CDR3 loop reads CASSEYRGGDYGYTF. CDR3 bases read: TGTGCCAGCAGTGAATATAGAGGGGGGGACTATGGC. The chain joins TRBV6-1 to TRBJ1-2, with D perhaps matching TRBD1 (6 bases). The read comes to an end 3 residues before the CDR3 does, leaving the germline J gene to fill in the end. CDR1 MNHNS and CDR2 SASEGT come from the germline V gene. The CDR3 consists of 15 residues. V was shortened by 2 bases and J by 3 bases, with 13 bases between the two germline ends.

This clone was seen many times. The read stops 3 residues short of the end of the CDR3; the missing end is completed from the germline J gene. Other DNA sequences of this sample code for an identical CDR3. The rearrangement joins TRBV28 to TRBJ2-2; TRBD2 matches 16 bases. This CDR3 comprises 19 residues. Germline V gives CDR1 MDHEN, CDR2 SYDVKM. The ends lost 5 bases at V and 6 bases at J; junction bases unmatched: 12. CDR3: CASSPGQGLAGGRAGELFF. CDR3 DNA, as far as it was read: TGTGCCAGCAGTCCTGGACAGGGACTAGCGGGAGGGCGGGCCGGGGAG.

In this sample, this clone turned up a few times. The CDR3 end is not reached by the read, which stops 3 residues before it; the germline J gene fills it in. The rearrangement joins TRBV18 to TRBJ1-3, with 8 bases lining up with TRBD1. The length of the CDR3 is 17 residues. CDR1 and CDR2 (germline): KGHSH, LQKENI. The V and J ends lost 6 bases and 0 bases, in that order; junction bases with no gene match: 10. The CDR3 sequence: CASSRTGLHNSGNTIYF. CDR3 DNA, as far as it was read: TGTGCCAGCTCTAGGACAGGGCTCCACAACTCTGGAAACACC.

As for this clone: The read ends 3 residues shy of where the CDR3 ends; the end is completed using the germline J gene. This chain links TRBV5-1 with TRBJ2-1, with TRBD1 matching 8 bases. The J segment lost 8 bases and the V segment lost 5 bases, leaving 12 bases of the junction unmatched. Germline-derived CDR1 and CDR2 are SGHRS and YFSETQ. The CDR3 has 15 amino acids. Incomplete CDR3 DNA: TGCGCCAGCAGGGGATGGACAGGGATAGGAGATGAG. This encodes CASRGWTGIGDE. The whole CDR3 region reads CASRGWTGIGDEQFF.